This T cell receptor beta chain was recorded in a study of shared clonotypes between healthy human individuals. The CDR3 extends over 14 amino acids. Germline V gene data show CDR1 as SGHVS and CDR2 as FQNEAQ. Germline trimming cut 2 bases from V and 2 bases from J; bases unmatched to any gene: 1. Deep-level assay runs were performed. Generated by immunoSEQ multiplex PCR, the TCRdb table keeps only in-frame clones and is missing some. The data contain approximately 1.4 million clones, roughly 98% of them singletons. The TCR originated in a man aged 25-40 years in good health. Specimen: naive CD4+ T cells sorted from blood. The sample's subset: CD45RA+ positively selected. V gene TRBV7-8 combines with J gene TRBJ2-7; 9 bases agree with TRBD1. The CDR3: CASSLRDRAYEQYF. Written as DNA, the CDR3 is TGTGCCAGCAGCTTACGGGACAGGGCCTACGAGCAGTACTTC.